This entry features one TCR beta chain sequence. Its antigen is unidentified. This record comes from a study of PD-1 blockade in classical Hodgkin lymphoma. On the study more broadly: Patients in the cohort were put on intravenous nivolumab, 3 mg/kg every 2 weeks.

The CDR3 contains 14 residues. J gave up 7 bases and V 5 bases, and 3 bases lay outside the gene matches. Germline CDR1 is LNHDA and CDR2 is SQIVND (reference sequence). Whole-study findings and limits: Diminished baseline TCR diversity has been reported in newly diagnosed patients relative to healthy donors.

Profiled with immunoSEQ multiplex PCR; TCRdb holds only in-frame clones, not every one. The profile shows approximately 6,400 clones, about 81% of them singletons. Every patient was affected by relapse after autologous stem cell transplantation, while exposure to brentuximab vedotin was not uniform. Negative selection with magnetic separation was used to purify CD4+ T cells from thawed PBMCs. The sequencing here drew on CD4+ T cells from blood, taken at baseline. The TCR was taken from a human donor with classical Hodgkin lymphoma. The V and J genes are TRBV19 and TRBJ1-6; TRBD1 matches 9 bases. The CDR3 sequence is CASSVGTGNSPLHF. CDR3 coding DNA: TGTGCCAGTAGTGTCGGGACAGGGAATTCACCCCTCCACTTT.